The T cell receptor beta chain under discussion was sequenced for a study of T cell responses to AZD1222 COVID-19 vaccine. Profiled with immunoSEQ multiplex PCR; TCRdb holds only in-frame clones, not every one. Of 140,000 to 150,000 clones in the sample, more than 85% were seen once. CDR3 size: 13 residues. Germline V gene data show CDR1 as ENHRY and CDR2 as SYGVKD. V lost 7 bases and J 9 bases, leaving 16 bases between the germline ends. The sequencing used peripheral blood, collected on day 0 of AZD1222 vaccination. This sequence joins TRBV10-3 and TRBJ2-1; weak D call: TRBD1 (5 bases). This TCR was sampled from an adult in good health. The DNA for the CDR3 is TGTGCCATCAAAGGGCAGGGTTTTATTGAGCAGTTCTTC. Protein product: CAIKGQGFIEQFF.